This T cell receptor beta chain derives from a study of neurological immune-mediated disorders. Whole-study findings and limits: TCR clonal expansion peaked in HTLV-1-associated myelopathy patients and was lowest in multiple sclerosis patients.

By 5'RACE with 10-nucleotide random UMIs, the cDNA was made. The authors obtained over 170 million TCR-beta sequences from 15-18 subjects per sequencing run. One entry per CDR3 protein results from TCRdb running MiXCR on the 5' RACE reads. Found here are approximately 70,000 distinct CDR3 sequences, roughly 10% of them singletons; the top ten hold more than 9%. This clonotype was detected ten times or more. Its antigen is not known. This CDR3 is built from 17 residues. Germline V gives CDR1 SGHAT, CDR2 FQNNGV. Deletions cut 3 bases from V and 0 bases from J, with 16 bases between. Indicated time point: longitudinal time-point 1 (baseline). Volunteers from a blood bank in Maryland, USA, made up the healthy controls.

The chain has TRBV11-2 and TRBJ2-3; possible D gene TRBD2, 6 bases. The TCR comes from a man aged 30 to 39 in good health. The source material was PBMCs. CDR3 protein: CASSFEMGRTSTDTQYF. In nucleotides, the CDR3 is TGTGCCAGCAGCTTTGAAATGGGGAGGACTAGCACAGATACGCAGTATTTT.